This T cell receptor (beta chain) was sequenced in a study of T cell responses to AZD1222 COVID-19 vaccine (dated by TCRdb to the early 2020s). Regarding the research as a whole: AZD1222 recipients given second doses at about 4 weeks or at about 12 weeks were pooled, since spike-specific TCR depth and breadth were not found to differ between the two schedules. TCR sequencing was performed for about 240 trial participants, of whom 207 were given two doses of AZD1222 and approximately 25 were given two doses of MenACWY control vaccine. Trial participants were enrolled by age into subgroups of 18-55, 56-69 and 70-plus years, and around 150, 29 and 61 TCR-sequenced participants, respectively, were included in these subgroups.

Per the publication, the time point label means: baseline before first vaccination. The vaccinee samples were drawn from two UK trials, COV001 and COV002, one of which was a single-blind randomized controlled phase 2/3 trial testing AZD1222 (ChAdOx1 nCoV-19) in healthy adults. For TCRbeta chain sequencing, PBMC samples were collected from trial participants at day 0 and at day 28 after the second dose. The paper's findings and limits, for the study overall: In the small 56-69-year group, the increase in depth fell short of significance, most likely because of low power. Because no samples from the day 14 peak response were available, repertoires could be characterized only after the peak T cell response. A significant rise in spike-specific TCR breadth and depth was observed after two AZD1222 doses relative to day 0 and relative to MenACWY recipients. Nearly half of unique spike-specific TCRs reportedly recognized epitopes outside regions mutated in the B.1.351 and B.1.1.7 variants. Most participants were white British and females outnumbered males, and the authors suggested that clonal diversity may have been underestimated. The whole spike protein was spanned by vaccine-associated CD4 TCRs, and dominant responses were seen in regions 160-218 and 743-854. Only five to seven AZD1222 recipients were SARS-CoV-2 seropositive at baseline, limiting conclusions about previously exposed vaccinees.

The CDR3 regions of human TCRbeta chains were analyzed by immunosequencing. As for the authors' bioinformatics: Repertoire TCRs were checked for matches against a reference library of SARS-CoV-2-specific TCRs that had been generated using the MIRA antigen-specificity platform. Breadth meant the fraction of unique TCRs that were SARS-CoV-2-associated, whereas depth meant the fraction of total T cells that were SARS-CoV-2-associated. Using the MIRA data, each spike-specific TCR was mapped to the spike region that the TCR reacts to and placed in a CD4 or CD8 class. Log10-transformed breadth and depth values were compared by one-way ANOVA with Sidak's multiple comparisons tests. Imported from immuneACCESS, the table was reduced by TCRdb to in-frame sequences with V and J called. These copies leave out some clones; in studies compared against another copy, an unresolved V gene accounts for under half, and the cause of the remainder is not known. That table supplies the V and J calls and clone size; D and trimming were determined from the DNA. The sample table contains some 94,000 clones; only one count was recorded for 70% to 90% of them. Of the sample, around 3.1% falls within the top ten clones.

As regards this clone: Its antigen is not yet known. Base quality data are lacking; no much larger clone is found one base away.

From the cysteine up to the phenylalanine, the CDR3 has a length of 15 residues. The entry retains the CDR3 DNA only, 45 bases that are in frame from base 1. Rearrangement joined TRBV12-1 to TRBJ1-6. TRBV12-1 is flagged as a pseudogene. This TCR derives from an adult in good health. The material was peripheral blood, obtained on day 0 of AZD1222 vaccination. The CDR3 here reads CASSFQSAPGSPLHF. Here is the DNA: TGTGCCAGCAGCTTTCAGTCCGCCCCGGGTTCACCCCTCCACTTT.